This T cell receptor (beta chain) was recovered during a study of CD8 T cells in ankylosing spondylitis. Trimming pared 1 base from V and 2 bases from J, leaving 9 bases between. The CDR3 covers 14 residues. Study findings and constraints: Within matched ankylosing spondylitis synovial fluid, disease-linked clones were reportedly significantly enriched.

MiXCR was run by TCRdb on the 5' RACE reads, yielding one entry per CDR3 protein. This sample has approximately 250,000 distinct CDR3 sequences, with 20% to 30% found just once. This clonotype came up many times. Antigen specificity is unknown. Sequencing was carried out using blood, either unsorted or a sorted T cell fraction (not recorded which). This chain uses TRBV12-3 or TRBV12-4 with TRBJ2-7, with D hard to call. This clonotype was obtained from a male donor with ankylosing spondylitis or in good health (not recorded which). In DNA, the CDR3 is TGTGCCAGCAGTTTAGATGACCGGACCTACGAGCAGTACTTC. Its protein is CASSLDDRTYEQYF.